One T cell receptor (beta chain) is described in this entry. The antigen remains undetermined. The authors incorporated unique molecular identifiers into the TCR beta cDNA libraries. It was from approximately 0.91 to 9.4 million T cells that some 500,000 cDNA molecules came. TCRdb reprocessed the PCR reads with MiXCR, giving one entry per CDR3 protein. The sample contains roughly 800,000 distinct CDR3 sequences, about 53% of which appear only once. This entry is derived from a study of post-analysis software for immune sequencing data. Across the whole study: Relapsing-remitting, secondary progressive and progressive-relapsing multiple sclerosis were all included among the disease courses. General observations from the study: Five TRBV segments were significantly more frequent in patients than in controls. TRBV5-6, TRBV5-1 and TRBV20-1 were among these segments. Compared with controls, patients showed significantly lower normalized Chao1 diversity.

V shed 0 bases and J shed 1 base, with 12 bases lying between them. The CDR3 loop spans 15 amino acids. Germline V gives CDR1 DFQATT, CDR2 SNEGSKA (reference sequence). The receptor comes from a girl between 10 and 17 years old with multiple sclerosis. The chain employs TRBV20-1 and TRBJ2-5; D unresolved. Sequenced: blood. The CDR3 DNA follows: TGCAGTGCTAGAGATAGGCGGAGAGGCCAAGAGACCCAGTACTTC. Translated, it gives CSARDRRRGQETQYF.